These T cell receptor beta chains were read from a single sample in a study of human T cells and chemical hapten exposure. Using its own MiXCR run on the RACE reads, TCRdb lists one record per CDR3 protein. The table includes around 340,000 distinct CDR3 sequences, approximately 6.9% detected once. The sequenced sample was whole blood, obtained in connection with sensitization to the hapten diphenylcyclopropenone (DPC). Receptors were obtained from a woman aged 18-29 years with alopecia areata. Some clones in this sample may be carry-over from other donors' samples. The CDR3 runs from the conserved cysteine through the conserved F or W. Fields, in order: D gene, J gene, V gene, clone size, CDR3 DNA, CDR3 protein. The D gene is left open where the match is weak. A clone size is listed for some rows: how often the clone was seen (once, few, many), or a class if it is expanded.

- | TRBJ1-2 | TRBV6-5 | - | TGTGCCAGCAGCTCCATGGGAAGCCTAGTCTATGGCTACACCTTC | CASSSMGSLVYGYTF
TRBD2 | TRBJ2-2 | TRBV6-5 | - | TGTGCCAGCAGTTACTTAGCGGGGGGGCCGGGCACCGGGGAGCTGTTTTTT | CASSYLAGGPGTGELFF
- | TRBJ2-3 | TRBV6-5 | many | TGTGCTGTGGCGAACACAGATACGCAGTATTTT | CAVANTDTQYF
TRBD1 | TRBJ1-1 | TRBV11-3 | - | TGTGCCAGCAGCTCTTCTCAGGGGGTCGGCACTGAAGCTTTCTTT | CASSSSQGVGTEAFF
- | TRBJ1-5 | TRBV12-3/TRBV12-4 | - | TGTGCCAGCAGTTTAGGGCAGCTCATCAATCAGCCCCAGCATTTT | CASSLGQLINQPQHF
- | TRBJ1-2 | TRBV12-3/TRBV12-4 | - | TGTGCCAGCAGCCAGTCCCACTCCTATGGCTACACCTTC | CASSQSHSYGYTF
- | TRBJ2-3 | TRBV4-1 | many | TGCGCCAGCAGCCAAGATTATGGGGGGTATAGCACAGATACGCAGTATTTT | CASSQDYGGYSTDTQYF
- | TRBJ2-5 | TRBV25-1 | many | TGTGCCTCTGGACACCCGGAGACCCAGTACTTC | CASGHPETQYF
- | TRBJ1-2 | TRBV4-1 | - | TGCGCCAGCAGCCAAGATCCAGAAGTCTATGGCTACACCTTC | CASSQDPEVYGYTF
- | TRBJ1-5 | TRBV18 | few | TGTGCCAGCTCACCACCAGGGTTGGATCAGCCCCAGCATTTT | CASSPPGLDQPQHF
- | TRBJ1-2 | TRBV3-1 | many | TGTGCCAGCAGCCAAGGGGAGGTCTATGGCTACACCTTC | CASSQGEVYGYTF
- | TRBJ2-7 | TRBV11-2 | - | TGTGCCAGCAGCTTCAAAGGTAGGACGCCCACCTACGAGCAGTACTTC | CASSFKGRTPTYEQYF
TRBD1 | TRBJ1-2 | TRBV5-4 | - | TGTGCCAGCAGCCCCAGACAGGGCGGCGGCTATGGCTACACCTTC | CASSPRQGGGYGYTF
TRBD1 | TRBJ1-5 | TRBV2 | many | TGTGCCAGCGGAGACAGGGGTCAGCCCCAGCATTTT | CASGDRGQPQHF
- | TRBJ2-7 | TRBV12-3/TRBV12-4 | many | TGTGCCAGCAACTCAGGGGCGCCCCACTACGAGCAGTACTTC | CASNSGAPHYEQYF
- | TRBJ1-2 | TRBV3-1 | many | TGTGCCAGCAGCCAAGATTACGGGGGTTTTCGCGATGGCTACACCTTC | CASSQDYGGFRDGYTF
- | TRBJ1-6 | TRBV11-1 | few | TGTGCCAGCAGCCATTCGGGGCCTAATTCACCCCTCCACTTT | CASSHSGPNSPLHF
- | TRBJ1-1 | TRBV7-9 | - | TGTGCCAGCAGCGGGATATCCAACACTGAAGCTTTCTTT | CASSGISNTEAFF
TRBD2 | TRBJ2-2 | TRBV28 | - | TGTGCCAGCAGTTTTTCTACTCGGACTAGCGGAGACACCGGGGAGCTGTTTTTT | CASSFSTRTSGDTGELFF
- | TRBJ2-3 | TRBV6-1 | few | TGTGCCAGCAGCCCTATCGATACGCAGTATTTT | CASSPIDTQYF
- | TRBJ1-5 | TRBV7-9 | few | TGTGCCAGCAGTCTGGCGGGGCCTGAAGAGCCCCAGCATTTT | CASSLAGPEEPQHF
- | TRBJ2-3 | TRBV4-3 | - | TGCGCCAGCAGCCAACTTCTACCAGATACGCAGTATTTT | CASSQLLPDTQYF
- | TRBJ1-5 | TRBV12-3/TRBV12-4 | few | TGTGCCAGCAGTGTCTTGTGGGATCAGCCCCAGCATTTT | CASSVLWDQPQHF
- | TRBJ1-1 | TRBV7-3 | many | TGTGCCAGCAGCTCATTACAGAACACTGAAGCTTTCTTT | CASSSLQNTEAFF
TRBD1 | TRBJ2-2 | TRBV7-9 | few | TGTGCCAGCAGCCGAATTACCGGGACAGGGAACACCGGGGAGCTGTTTTTT | CASSRITGTGNTGELFF
TRBD1 | TRBJ1-5 | TRBV9 | few | TGTGCCAGCAGCACAGGGGGGGCAGGTTCGCCCCAGCATTTT | CASSTGGAGSPQHF
- | TRBJ1-1 | TRBV18 | few | TGTGCCAGCTCCGTCTCCGAGACGAACACTGAAGCTTTCTTT | CASSVSETNTEAFF
- | TRBJ1-1 | TRBV6-5 | - | TGTGCCAGCAGTTACGGCATCGAGACTGAAGCTTTCTTT | CASSYGIETEAFF
TRBD2 | TRBJ2-3 | TRBV15 | - | TGTGCCACCAGCAGAGCGCTTATTGCTAGCGGGAGCACAGATACGCAGTATTTT | CATSRALIASGSTDTQYF
- | TRBJ1-5 | TRBV11-2 | many | TGTGCCAGCAGCTTAGGCGGAACTAACAATCAGCCCCAGCATTTT | CASSLGGTNNQPQHF
- | TRBJ2-6 | TRBV6-5 | many | TGTGCCAGCAGTTACGAACAGGGCTCTGGGGCCAACGTCCTGACTTTC | CASSYEQGSGANVLTF
TRBD1 | TRBJ1-5 | TRBV5-1 | many | TGCGCCAGCAGCAAGGACAGGGCCGGCAATCAGCCCCAGCATTTT | CASSKDRAGNQPQHF
- | TRBJ2-7 | TRBV3-1 | - | TGTGCCAGCAGCCAAGAAGGCCAGGACTACGAGCAGTACTTC | CASSQEGQDYEQYF
- | TRBJ1-2 | TRBV12-3/TRBV12-4 | - | TGTGCCAGCAGCCCCAGGGCTGGGGGCGGCTACACCTTC | CASSPRAGGGYTF
- | TRBJ1-6 | TRBV7-2 | - | TGTGCCAGCAGCTTCCCCGGGGGGGGCAATTCACCCCTCCACTTT | CASSFPGGGNSPLHF
TRBD2 | TRBJ2-5 | TRBV9 | many | TGTGCCAGCAGCGTAGTCAGCGGGGGTCCCAAAGAGACCCAGTACTTC | CASSVVSGGPKETQYF
- | TRBJ1-2 | TRBV7-2 | many | TGTGCCAGCAGCTTAATGACTGCCGACTATGGCTACACCTTC | CASSLMTADYGYTF
- | TRBJ1-1 | TRBV4-1 | few | TGCGCCAGCAGCCAAGATCCGGCTTTGAACACTGAAGCTTTCTTT | CASSQDPALNTEAFF
- | TRBJ2-5 | TRBV6-2/TRBV6-3 | few | TGTGCCAGCTCCAGGGGTTCGAGGGAGACCCAGTACTTC | CASSRGSRETQYF
- | TRBJ2-3 | TRBV15 | many | TGTGCCACCAGTTGGAGGGGGAAGGGAGATACGCAGTATTTT | CATSWRGKGDTQYF
- | TRBJ2-3 | TRBV24-1 | few | TGTGCCACCAGTGACACCAAAAGCACAGATACGCAGTATTTT | CATSDTKSTDTQYF
TRBD2 | TRBJ2-1 | TRBV11-2 | few | TGTGCCAGCAGCTCAACAAAGGGACTAGCATATGAGCAGTTCTTC | CASSSTKGLAYEQFF
TRBD2 | TRBJ2-3 | TRBV4-3 | - | TGCGCCAGCAGCCAAGACTCTCCTCACGGGGGGGCAGTGGATACGCAGTATTTT | CASSQDSPHGGAVDTQYF
- | TRBJ1-2 | TRBV2 | many | TGTGCCAGCACCACAGGATATGGCTACACCTTC | CASTTGYGYTF
- | TRBJ1-2 | TRBV5-4 | few | TGTGCCAGCAGCTCAGACTGGAGATACACCTTC | CASSSDWRYTF
- | TRBJ1-1 | TRBV29-1 | few | TGCAGCGTTGAAAAGGGTCGAGGCACTGAAGCTTTCTTT | CSVEKGRGTEAFF
- | TRBJ1-2 | TRBV27 | - | TGTGCCAGCAGTCGCAAAGATGGTACAGGGAACTATGGCTACACCTTC | CASSRKDGTGNYGYTF
- | TRBJ1-5 | TRBV20-1 | many | TGCAGTGTGGGCGAGCCCCAGCATTTT | CSVGEPQHF
- | TRBJ1-3 | TRBV2 | many | TGTGCCAGCAGTGAAGGGGACCTCTCTGGAAACACCATATATTTT | CASSEGDLSGNTIYF
- | TRBJ1-5 | TRBV6-5 | few | TGTGCCAGCAGTTACTTATTAGGGGGGGGAGATCAGCCCCAGCATTTT | CASSYLLGGGDQPQHF
- | TRBJ1-2 | TRBV6-1 | few | TGTGCCAGCAGCCCCGGACAGCGAAGTGGTTATGGCTACACCTTC | CASSPGQRSGYGYTF
- | TRBJ2-4 | TRBV21-1 | many | TGTGCCAGCATCATGACAGGGGCCAAAAACATTCAGTACTTC | CASIMTGAKNIQYF
- | TRBJ2-7 | TRBV19 | - | TGTGCCAGTAGTATAGGAACGGGGGGCCCGAACGGCGGGCAGTACTTC | CASSIGTGGPNGGQYF
- | TRBJ2-7 | TRBV4-2 | - | TGTGCCAGCAGCCAAGTGATGGGGCCCTACGAGCAGTACTTC | CASSQVMGPYEQYF
- | TRBJ1-4 | TRBV7-9 | many | TGTGCCAGCAGCTTAGCTGGTGCGGAAAAACTGTTTTTT | CASSLAGAEKLFF
TRBD2 | TRBJ2-1 | TRBV12-3/TRBV12-4 | - | TGTGCCAGCAGTACTAATAGCGGGACTAGGAATGAGCAGTTCTTC | CASSTNSGTRNEQFF
TRBD1 | TRBJ1-4 | TRBV12-3/TRBV12-4 | few | TGTGCCAGCAGTTTAGCCACAGGGGAGGATGAAAAACTGTTTTTT | CASSLATGEDEKLFF
- | TRBJ1-1 | TRBV29-1 | few | TGCAGCGTTGTAGGAAACTTGAACACTGAAGCTTTCTTT | CSVVGNLNTEAFF
- | TRBJ1-1 | TRBV27 | few | TGTGCCAGCAGTTTACTATCCGGAACTGCCTTGAACACTGAAGCTTTCTTT | CASSLLSGTALNTEAFF
- | TRBJ1-1 | TRBV5-6 | few | TGTGCCAGCAGCTTGGGCTTACAGGAGAACACTGAAGCTTTCTTT | CASSLGLQENTEAFF